A selection of T cell receptor beta chains follows, all from one sample in a study of blood T cell repertoires in COVID-19. Using immunoSEQ multiplex PCR, the repertoire was profiled, and TCRdb retains in-frame clones only, with some absent. The sample has fewer than 300,000 clones, under 95% seen once. The specimen was PBMCs or T cells enriched from blood (not recorded which). The receptors stem from a middle-aged woman with acute COVID-19. The conserved cysteine and the conserved F or W are not part of the CDR3 here.

v_gene: TRBV12-5
j_gene: TRBJ1-1
CDR3aa: ASGLGQPEAF

v_gene: TRBV30
j_gene: TRBJ2-1
CDR3aa: ACNRETYNEQF

v_gene: TRBV9
j_gene: TRBJ2-7
CDR3aa: ASSEAAGLASEQY

v_gene: TRBV2
j_gene: TRBJ2-1
CDR3aa: ASSWRQGAEQF

v_gene: TRBV11-3
j_gene: TRBJ2-3
CDR3aa: ASSLGAASGDTQY

v_gene: TRBV24-1
j_gene: TRBJ2-1
CDR3aa: ATSDTGGPTFGEQF

v_gene: TRBV7-2
j_gene: TRBJ2-3
CDR3aa: ASSFSGSHTDTQY

v_gene: TRBV11-3
j_gene: TRBJ2-5
CDR3aa: ASSWRLKETQY

v_gene: TRBV6-5
j_gene: TRBJ2-1
CDR3aa: ASSIIAAYNEQF

v_gene: TRBV5-1
j_gene: TRBJ2-1
CDR3aa: ASSSGQGQNEQF

v_gene: TRBV6-5
j_gene: TRBJ1-1
CDR3aa: ASRMTEKAF

v_gene: TRBV11-1
j_gene: TRBJ1-6
CDR3aa: ASSLKQGAPLH